The present TCR beta chain was sequenced within a study of blood T cell repertoires in COVID-19 (dated by TCRdb to 2020 to 2022). For the study in its entirety: Samples from collaborators originated in the United States, Italy and Spain and spanned both the acute and convalescent phases of COVID-19. Sample metadata almost always included a de-identified subject ID, COVID-19 status, age in years and sex. The prospective study material was composed of cDNA or gDNA derived from T cells, B-cell-depleted T cells, or PBMCs. HLA class I and class II types, where available, came from metadata supplied by the sample provider rather than from assay-based typing. The samples were drawn from the first 160 participants of the ongoing ImmuneRACE study and from more than 1,000 subjects provided by 6 global collaborators. The dataset comprised deeply sampled blood TCRbeta repertoires from subjects exposed to, actively infected with, or recovered from COVID-19. The repertoires were released in a freely available public database meant as a resource for research on the immune response to SARS-CoV-2. The investigation overall reported the following: How much clinical and demographic metadata was included differed by source and by participant, and the metadata was provided uncurated.

TCRbeta CDR3 regions were amplified from genomic DNA using the immunoSEQ Assay, a bias-controlled multiplex PCR. Per the authors' processing: The number of nucleated cells in each sample was estimated by amplification of reference gene primers within the assay. To quantify the absolute abundance of each unique TCRbeta CDR3 rearrangement, sequence reads were collapsed and filtered. Productive Simpson clonality was computed per sample as the square root of Simpson's diversity index over productive rearrangements. TCRdb carries this immuneACCESS record with in-frame sequences only. Its versions omit some clonotypes, under half of them owing to an unresolved V gene in the studies checked, with the rest unexplained. That table supplies the V and J calls and clone size; D and trimming were determined from the DNA. The sample includes some 170,000 clones, with around 84% observed a single time. Around 19% of the sample rests with the top ten.

About this clone: The antigen this receptor binds is unknown. Base qualities were left out, and no much larger clone turns up one base away.

V has 0 bases trimmed and J has 11 bases trimmed; junction bases matching no gene number 8. For CDR1 and CDR2, the germline V gene lists SGHAT and FQNNGV. The CDR3 measures 16 amino acids from cysteine to phenylalanine. The retained sequence is limited to the CDR3, 48 bases, with the frame set at the first base. Collaborating institutions collected whole blood in K2EDTA tubes following their own protocols. For TCRbeta analysis, collaborator samples were shipped as frozen whole blood, as isolated PBMCs, or as DNA extracted from either sample type. The rearranged chain carries TRBV11-2 and TRBJ2-1; TRBD2 agrees with 12 junctional bases. Sequenced sample: peripheral blood. The source is a woman aged 80 or older with acute or convalescent COVID-19. For the CDR3, the sequence is CASSLDILTSGSKQFF. In nucleotide form, the sequence is TGTGCCAGCAGCTTAGATATCCTGACTAGCGGGAGCAAGCAGTTCTTC.